This T cell receptor (beta chain) appears in the sequencing data of a study of blood T cell repertoires in COVID-19. The wider study: The study drew acute and convalescent COVID-19 samples from the United States, Italy and Spain. Sources were T cells, B-cell-depleted T cells, or PBMCs; the material itself was cDNA or gDNA.

Germline-derived CDR1 and CDR2 are MGHRA and YSYEKL. There are 14 residues in the CDR3. J lost 7 bases, V lost 5 bases, and 8 bases had no gene match. In the original analysis: Researchers report that nucleated cell counts were estimated from reference gene primer amplification. Measured with immunoSEQ multiplex PCR; TCRdb has only the in-frame clones, and not every one. V and J calls and clone size are given by that table; D and trimming were obtained from the DNA. The sample includes over 45,000 clones, about nine tenths of them seen just once. The rearrangement joins TRBV4-1 to TRBJ2-7, with TRBD1 matching over 10 bases. The source is a man aged 50-60 years with active COVID-19. Sequencing was done on a sample of peripheral blood. CDR3 protein: CASSKGTGVEEQYF. The CDR3 nucleotides read TGCGCCAGCAGCAAAGGGACAGGGGTTGAAGAGCAGTACTTC.